The present entry profiles one T cell receptor beta chain with its context. Antigen: not known. Germline is not matched at one junction end, which may reflect a read error. A modified ARM-PCR protocol with three rounds of nested PCR amplified TCRbeta. Each CDR3 protein is one row after TCRdb ran MiXCR on the multiplex PCR reads. The sample contains about 80,000 distinct CDR3 sequences, approximately 81% of which appear only once. RNA was extracted from bulk tissue without any cell sorting. This non-tumor lung sample came from over 3 cm beyond the tumor edge. Germline V gene data show CDR1 as SGHDT and CDR2 as YYEEEE. This CDR3 region has 11 residues. The entry originates in a study of tumor and adjacent non-tumor tissue in lung cancer. Study at large: On average, productive TCRbeta reads reached about 4.4 million per sample. Study-level results: In normal lung, the top 100 clones were significantly more dominant than in tumor.

This chain joins TRBV5-6 and TRBJ1-2, with 9 bases that match TRBD1. Sequencing was carried out using distant non-tumor lung tissue. The receptor comes from a man in his 60s with non-small cell lung cancer. The CDR3: CASSLGQGEIF. The DNA for the CDR3 is TGTGCCAGCAGTTTGGGACAGGGAGAGATCTTC.